This T cell receptor beta chain emerged from a study of T-cell reconstitution after alpha-beta-depleted transplantation in children. Germline assignment: CDR1 MGHDK and CDR2 SYGVNS. V was clipped by 4 bases and J by 3 bases, with 4 bases between them. The CDR3 is made up of 12 amino acids. The library targeted TCRbeta and was prepared with unique molecular identifiers. TCRdb redid the calling of the PCR reads with MiXCR, one entry per CDR3 protein. Among hundreds of thousands of distinct CDR3 sequences, 20% to 30% were seen once, and the ten largest hold about 5%. The TCR originated in a female patient aged 2 to 10 who had a stem cell transplant for congenital amegakaryocytic thrombocytopenia, so the T cells may come from the graft donor. This chain joins TRBV25-1 and TRBJ1-5; D gene unclear. Here the sequenced sample was PBMCs, mostly from graft donor cells, taken 360 days after TCRalphabeta/CD19-depleted stem cell transplant. The CDR3 nucleotides are TGTGCCAGCAGTGGGAACAATCAGCCCCAGCATTTT. Translation: CASSGNNQPQHF.